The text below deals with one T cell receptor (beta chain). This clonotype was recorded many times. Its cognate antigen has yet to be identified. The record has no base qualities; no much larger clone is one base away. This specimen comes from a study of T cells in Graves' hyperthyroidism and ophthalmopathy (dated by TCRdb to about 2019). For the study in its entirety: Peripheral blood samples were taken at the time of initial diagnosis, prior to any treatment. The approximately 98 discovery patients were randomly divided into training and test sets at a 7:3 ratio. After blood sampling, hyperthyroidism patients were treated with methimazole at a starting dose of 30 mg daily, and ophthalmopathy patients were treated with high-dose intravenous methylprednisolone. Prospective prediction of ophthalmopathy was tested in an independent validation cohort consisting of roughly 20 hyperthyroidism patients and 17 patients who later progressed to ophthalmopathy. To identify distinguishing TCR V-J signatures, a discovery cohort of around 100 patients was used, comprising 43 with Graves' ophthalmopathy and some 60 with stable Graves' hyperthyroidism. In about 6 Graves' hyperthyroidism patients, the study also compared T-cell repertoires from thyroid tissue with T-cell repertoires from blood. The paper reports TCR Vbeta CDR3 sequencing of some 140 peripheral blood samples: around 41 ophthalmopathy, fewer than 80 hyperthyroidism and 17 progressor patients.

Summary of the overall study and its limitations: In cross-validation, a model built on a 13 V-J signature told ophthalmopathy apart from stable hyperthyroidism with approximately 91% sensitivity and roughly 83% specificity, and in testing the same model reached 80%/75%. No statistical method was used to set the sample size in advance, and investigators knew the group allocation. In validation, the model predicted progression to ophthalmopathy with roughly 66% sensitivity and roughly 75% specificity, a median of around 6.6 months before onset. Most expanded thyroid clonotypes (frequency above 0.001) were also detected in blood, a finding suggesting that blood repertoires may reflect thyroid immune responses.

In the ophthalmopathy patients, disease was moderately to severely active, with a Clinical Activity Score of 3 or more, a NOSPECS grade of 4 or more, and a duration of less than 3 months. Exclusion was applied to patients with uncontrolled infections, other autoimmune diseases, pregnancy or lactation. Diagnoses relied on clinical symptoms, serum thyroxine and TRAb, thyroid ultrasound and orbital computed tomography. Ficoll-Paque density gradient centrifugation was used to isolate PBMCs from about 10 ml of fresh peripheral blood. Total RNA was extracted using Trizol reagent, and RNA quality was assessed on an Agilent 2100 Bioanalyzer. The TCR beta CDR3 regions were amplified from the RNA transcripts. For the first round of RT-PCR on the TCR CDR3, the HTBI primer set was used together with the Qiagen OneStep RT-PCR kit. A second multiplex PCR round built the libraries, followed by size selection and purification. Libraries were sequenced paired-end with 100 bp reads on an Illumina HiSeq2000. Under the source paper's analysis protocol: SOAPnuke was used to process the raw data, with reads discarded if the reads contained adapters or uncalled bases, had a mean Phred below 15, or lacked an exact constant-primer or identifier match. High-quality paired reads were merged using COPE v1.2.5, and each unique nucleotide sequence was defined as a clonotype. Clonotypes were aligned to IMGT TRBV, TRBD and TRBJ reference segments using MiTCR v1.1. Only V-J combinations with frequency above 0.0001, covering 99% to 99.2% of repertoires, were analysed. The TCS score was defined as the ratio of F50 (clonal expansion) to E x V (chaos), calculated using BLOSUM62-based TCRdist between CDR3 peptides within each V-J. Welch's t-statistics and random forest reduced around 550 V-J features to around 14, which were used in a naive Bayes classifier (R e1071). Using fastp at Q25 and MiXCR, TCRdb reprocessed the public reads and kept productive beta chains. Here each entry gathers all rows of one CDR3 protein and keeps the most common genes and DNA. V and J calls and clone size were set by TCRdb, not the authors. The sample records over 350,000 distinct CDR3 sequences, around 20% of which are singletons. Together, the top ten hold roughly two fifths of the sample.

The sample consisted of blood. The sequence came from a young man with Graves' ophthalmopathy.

The CDR3 sequence is CASSQDWGTGFYEQYF. Here is the DNA: TGCGCCAGCAGCCAAGATTGGGGGACAGGGTTCTACGAGCAGTACTTC. The V gene is TRBV4-1 and the J gene is TRBJ2-7; 9 junctional bases match TRBD1. Relative to germline, V is missing 0 bases and J is missing 3 bases, with 6 bases of the junction outside any gene match. Inclusive of the bounding cysteine and phenylalanine, the CDR3 is 16 residues long. Only the CDR3 portion is preserved as DNA: 48 bases, with reading frame beginning at the first base. Per the germline V gene, MGHRA is the CDR1 and YSYEKL is the CDR2.